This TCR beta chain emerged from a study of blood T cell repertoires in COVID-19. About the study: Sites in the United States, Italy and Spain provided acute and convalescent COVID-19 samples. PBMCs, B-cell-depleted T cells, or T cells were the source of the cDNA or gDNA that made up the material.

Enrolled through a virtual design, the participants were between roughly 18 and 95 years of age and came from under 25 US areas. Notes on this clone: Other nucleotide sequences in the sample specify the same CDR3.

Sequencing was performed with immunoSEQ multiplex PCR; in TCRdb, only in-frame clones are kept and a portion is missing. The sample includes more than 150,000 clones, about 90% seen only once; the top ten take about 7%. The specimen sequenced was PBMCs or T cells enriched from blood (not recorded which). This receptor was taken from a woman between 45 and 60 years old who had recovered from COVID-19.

The chain's CDR3 is CASSLGTGEETQYF. The CDR3 region has the DNA TGCGCCAGCAGCTTGGGTACAGGAGAAGAGACCCAGTACTTC. V usage is TRBV5-1 and J usage is TRBJ2-5, with a possible D match to TRBD1 (5 bases). The CDR3 extends over 14 amino acids. V shed 0 bases and J shed 3 bases, with 9 bases lying between them. Per the germline V gene, CDR1 is SGHRS and CDR2 is YFSETQ.